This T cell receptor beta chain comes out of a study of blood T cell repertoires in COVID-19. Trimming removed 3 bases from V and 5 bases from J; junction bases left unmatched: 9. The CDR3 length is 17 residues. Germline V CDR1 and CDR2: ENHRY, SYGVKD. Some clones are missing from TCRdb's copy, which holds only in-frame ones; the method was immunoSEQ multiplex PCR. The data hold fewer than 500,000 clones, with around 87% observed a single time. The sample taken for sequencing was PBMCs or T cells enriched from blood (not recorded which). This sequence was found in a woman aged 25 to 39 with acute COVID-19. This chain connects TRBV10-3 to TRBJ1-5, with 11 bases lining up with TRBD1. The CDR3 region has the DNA TGTGCCATCAGTGACGTCTTGGGACAGGGGGAAGATCAGCCCCAGCATTTT. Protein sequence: CAISDVLGQGEDQPQHF.